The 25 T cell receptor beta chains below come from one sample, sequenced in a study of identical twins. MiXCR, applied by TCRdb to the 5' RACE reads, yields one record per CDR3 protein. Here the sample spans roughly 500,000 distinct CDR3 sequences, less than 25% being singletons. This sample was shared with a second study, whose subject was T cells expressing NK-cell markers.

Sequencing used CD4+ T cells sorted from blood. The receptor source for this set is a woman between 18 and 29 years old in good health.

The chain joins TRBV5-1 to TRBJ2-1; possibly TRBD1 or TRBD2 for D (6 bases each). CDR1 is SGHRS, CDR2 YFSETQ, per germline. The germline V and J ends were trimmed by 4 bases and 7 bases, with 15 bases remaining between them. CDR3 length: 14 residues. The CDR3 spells CASSINRAGNEQFF. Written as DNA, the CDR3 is TGCGCCAGCAGCATAAACAGGGCGGGGAATGAGCAGTTCTTC.

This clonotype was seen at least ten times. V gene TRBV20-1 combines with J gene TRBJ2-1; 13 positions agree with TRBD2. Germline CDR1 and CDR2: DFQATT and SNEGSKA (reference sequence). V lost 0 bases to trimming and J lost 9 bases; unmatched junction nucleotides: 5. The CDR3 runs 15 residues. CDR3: CSAREGLAGAPEQFF. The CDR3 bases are TGCAGTGCTAGAGAAGGACTAGCGGGGGCGCCTGAGCAGTTCTTC.

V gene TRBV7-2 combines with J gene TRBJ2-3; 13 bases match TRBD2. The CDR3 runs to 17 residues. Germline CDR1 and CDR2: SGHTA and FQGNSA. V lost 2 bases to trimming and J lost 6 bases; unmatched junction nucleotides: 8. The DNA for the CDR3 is TGTGCCAGCAGCTTAAGGACTAGCGGGAGTAAACGGGATACGCAGTATTTT. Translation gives CASSLRTSGSKRDTQYF. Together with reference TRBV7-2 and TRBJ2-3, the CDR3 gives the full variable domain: GAGVSQSPSNKVTEKGKDVELRCDPISGHTALYWYRQSLGQGLEFLIYFQGNSAPDKSGLPSDRFSAERTGGSVSTLTIQRTQQEDSAVYLCASSLRTSGSKRDTQYFGPGTRLTVL.

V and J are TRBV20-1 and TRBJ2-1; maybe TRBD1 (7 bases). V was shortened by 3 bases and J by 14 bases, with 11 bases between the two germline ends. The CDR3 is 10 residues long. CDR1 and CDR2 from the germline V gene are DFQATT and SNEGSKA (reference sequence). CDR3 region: CSASSGQEFF. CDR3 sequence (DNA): TGCAGTGCTAGTAGCGGACAGGAGTTCTTC.

The CDR3 DNA follows: TGTGCCAGCAGTTCGCGACGGGACAATTCACCCCTCCACTTT. It codes for CASSSRRDNSPLHF. The chain recombines TRBV12-3 or TRBV12-4 with TRBJ1-6, with a tentative D call TRBD1 (5 bases). The CDR3 is 14 amino acids. Trimming left V 4 bases short and J 7 bases short, with 11 bases between.

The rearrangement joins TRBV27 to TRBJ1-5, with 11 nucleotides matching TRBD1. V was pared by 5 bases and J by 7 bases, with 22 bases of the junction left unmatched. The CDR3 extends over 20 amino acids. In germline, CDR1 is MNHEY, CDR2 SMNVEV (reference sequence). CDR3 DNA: TGTGCCAGCAGTAAAACCGGGACAGGGGACAGGGGGAGGCTTAGGCAGCCCCAGCATTTT. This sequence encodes CASSKTGTGDRGRLRQPQHF.

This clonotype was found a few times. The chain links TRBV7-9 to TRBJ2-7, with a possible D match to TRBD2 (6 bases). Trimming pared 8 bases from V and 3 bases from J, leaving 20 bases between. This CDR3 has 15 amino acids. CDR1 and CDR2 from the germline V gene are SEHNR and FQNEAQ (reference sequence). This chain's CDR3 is CASSPQGGESYEQYF. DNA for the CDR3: TGTGCCAGCTCGCCTCAAGGAGGGGAGAGCTACGAGCAGTACTTC.

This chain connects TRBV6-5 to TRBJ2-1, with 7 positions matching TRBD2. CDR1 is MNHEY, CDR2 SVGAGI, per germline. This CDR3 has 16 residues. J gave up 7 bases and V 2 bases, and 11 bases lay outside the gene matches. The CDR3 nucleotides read TGTGCCAGCAGTTACCGGTGGGGGGGTAAGAGGAATGAGCAGTTCTTC. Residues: CASSYRWGGKRNEQFF.

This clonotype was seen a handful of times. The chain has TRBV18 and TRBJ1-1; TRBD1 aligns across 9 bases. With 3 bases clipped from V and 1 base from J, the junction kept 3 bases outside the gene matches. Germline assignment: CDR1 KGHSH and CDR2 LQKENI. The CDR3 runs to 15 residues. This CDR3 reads CASSPMGQGNTEAFF. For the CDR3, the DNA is TGTGCCAGCTCACCTATGGGACAGGGGAACACTGAAGCTTTCTTT.

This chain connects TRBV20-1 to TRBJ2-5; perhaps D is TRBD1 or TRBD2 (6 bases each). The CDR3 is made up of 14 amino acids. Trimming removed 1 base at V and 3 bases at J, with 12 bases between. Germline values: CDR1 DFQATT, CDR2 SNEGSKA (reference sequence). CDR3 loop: CSARVGGAEETQYF. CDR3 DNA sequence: TGCAGTGCTAGAGTCGGGGGCGCCGAAGAGACCCAGTACTTC.

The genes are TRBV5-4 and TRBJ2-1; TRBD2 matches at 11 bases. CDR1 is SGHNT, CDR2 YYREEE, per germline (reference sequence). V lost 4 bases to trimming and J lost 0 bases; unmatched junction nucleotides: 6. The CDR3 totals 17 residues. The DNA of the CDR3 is TGTGCCAGCAGCCGGACTAGCGGGTTCAGCTCCTACAATGAGCAGTTCTTC. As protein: CASSRTSGFSSYNEQFF.

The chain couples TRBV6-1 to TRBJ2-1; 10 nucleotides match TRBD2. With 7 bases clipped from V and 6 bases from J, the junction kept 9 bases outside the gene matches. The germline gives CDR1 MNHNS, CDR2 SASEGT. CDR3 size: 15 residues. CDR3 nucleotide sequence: TGTGCCAGCACCAGCGGTCTAGCGGGGGTCAATGAGCAGTTCTTC. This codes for CASTSGLAGVNEQFF.

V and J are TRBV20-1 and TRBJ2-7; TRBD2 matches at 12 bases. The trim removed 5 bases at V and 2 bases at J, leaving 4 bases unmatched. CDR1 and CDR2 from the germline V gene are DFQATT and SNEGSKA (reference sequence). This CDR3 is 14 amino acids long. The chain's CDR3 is CSAGLAGSAYEQYF. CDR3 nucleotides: TGCAGTGCTGGACTAGCGGGATCCGCCTACGAGCAGTACTTC.

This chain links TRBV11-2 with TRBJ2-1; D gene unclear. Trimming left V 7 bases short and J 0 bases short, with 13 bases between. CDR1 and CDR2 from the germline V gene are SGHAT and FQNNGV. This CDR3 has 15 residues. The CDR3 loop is CASITTASSYNEQFF. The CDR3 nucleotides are TGTGCCAGCATCACAACAGCTAGCTCCTACAATGAGCAGTTCTTC.

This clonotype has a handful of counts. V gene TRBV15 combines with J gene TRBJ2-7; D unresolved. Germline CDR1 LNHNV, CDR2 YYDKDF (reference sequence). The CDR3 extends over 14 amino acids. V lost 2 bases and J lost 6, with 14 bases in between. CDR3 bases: TGTGCCACCAGCAGACCCCCCGATTTCAGCGAGCAGTACTTC. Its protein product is CATSRPPDFSEQYF.

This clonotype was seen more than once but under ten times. In DNA form, the CDR3 reads TGTGCCACCAGCAGAGAGGCAGGGGGGACCTACGAGCAGTACTTC. Its translation is CATSREAGGTYEQYF. The genes are TRBV15 and TRBJ2-7, with D possibly matching TRBD1 (7 bases). V was trimmed by 0 bases and J by 2 bases, leaving 11 bases between them. This CDR3 has 15 amino acids. Germline CDR1 LNHNV, CDR2 YYDKDF (reference sequence).

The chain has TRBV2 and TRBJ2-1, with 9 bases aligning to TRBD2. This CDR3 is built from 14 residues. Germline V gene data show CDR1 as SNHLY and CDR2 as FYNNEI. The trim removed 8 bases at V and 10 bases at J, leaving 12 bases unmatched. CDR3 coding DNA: TGTGCCAGCGGCCGGCGGGAGGGCCGTCAGGAGCAGTTCTTC. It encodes CASGRREGRQEQFF.

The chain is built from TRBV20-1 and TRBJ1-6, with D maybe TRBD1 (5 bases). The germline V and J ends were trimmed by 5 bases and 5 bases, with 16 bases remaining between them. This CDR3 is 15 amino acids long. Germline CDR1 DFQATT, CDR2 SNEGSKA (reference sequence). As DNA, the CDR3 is TGCAGTGCTGTTGTGGGGGGAAAAGATAATTCACCCCTCCACTTT. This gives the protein CSAVVGGKDNSPLHF.

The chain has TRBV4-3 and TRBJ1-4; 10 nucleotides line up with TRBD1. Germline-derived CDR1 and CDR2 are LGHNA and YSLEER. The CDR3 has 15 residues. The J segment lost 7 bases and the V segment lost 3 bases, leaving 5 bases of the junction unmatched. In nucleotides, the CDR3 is TGCGCCAGCAGCCAGACAGGGGGCCTTATTGAAAAACTGTTTTTT. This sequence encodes CASSQTGGLIEKLFF.

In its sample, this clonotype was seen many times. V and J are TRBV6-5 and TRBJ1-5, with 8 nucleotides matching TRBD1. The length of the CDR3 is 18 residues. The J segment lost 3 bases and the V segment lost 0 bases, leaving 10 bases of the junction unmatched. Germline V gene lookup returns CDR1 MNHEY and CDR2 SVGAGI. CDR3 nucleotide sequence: TGTGCCAGCAGTTACTCGTATGGTGGGACAGGATTCAATCAGCCCCAGCATTTT. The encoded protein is CASSYSYGGTGFNQPQHF.

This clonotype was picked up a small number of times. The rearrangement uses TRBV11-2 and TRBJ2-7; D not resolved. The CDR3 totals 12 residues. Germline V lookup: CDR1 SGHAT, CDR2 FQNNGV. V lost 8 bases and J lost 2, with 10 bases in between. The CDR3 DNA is TGTGCCAGCTCTGCAAGTCCCTACGAGCAGTACTTC. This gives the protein CASSASPYEQYF.

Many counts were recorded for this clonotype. CDR3 DNA sequence: TGCAGTGCCCAAGCGGGAGGGAGCCCAGATACGCAGTATTTT. Translation: CSAQAGGSPDTQYF. The rearrangement uses TRBV20-1 and TRBJ2-3; 10 bases align to TRBD2. The length of the CDR3 is 14 residues. The V gene's germline CDR1 is DFQATT and CDR2 SNEGSKA (reference sequence). The V segment lost 6 bases and the J segment 4 bases; nucleotides outside the gene matches: 7.

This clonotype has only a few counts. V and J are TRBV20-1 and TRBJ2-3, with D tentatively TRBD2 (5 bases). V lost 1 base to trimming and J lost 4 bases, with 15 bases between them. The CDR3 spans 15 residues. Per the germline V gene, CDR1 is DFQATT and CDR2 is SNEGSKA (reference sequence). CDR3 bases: TGCAGTGCTAGAGGAGGGTGGTGGCAGGCAGATACGCAGTATTTT. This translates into CSARGGWWQADTQYF.

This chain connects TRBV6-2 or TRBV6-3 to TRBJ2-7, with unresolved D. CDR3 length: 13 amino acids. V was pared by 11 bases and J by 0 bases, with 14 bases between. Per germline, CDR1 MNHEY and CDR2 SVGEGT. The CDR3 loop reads CAVRLSSSYEQYF. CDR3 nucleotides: TGTGCCGTACGACTCAGCTCCTCCTACGAGCAGTACTTC.

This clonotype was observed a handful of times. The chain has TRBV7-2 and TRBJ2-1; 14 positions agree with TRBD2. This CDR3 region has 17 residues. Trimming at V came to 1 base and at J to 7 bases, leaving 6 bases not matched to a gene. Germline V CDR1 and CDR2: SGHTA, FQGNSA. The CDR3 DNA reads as TGTGCCAGCAGCTTAGTAGGGACTAGCGGGAGACGGAATGAGCAGTTCTTC. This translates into CASSLVGTSGRRNEQFF.